Reported below is one T cell receptor (beta chain). The antigen is not known. Obtained as resections during corrective heart surgery, the thymus tissue was then studied. Healthy Finnish infants undergoing corrective surgery for congenital heart defects provided the donor material. The entry originates in a study of human thymus T cells. Assay used: immunoSEQ multiplex PCR; TCRdb lists only in-frame clones, some missing. The repertoire holds 75,000 to 90,000 clones, approximately 97% seen once, with around 0.03% in the top ten. The CDR3 has 12 amino acids. Trimming removed 2 bases from V and 10 bases from J, with 11 bases in between. Germline V gives CDR1 SGHDT, CDR2 YYEEEE. Study-wide findings and caveats: Related research reported highly overlapping thymic repertoires among unrelated individuals. Within thymic and blood repertoires, V and J gene usage appeared to be biased.

This chain links TRBV5-6 with TRBJ2-3; D unresolved. This TCR was recovered from a boy younger than two with a congenital heart defect but otherwise immunologically healthy. The sample comprised thymus tissue. CDR3 nucleotide sequence: TGTGCCAGCAGCTTTGGCGAGGAACCGCAGTATTTT. This codes for CASSFGEEPQYF.